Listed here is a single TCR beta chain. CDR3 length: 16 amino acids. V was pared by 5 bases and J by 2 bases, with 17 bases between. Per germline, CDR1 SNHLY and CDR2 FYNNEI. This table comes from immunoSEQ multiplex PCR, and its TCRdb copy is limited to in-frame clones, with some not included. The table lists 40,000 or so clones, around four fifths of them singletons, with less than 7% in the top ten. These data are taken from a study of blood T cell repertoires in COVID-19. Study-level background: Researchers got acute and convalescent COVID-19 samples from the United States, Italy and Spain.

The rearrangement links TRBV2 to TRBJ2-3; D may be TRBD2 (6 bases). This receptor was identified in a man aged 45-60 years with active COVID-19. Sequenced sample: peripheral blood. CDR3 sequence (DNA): TGTGCCAGCAGTAAAGGCGGGGCATCCTCCACAGATACGCAGTATTTT. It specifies CASSKGGASSTDTQYF.